This T cell receptor (beta chain) was identified in a study of T-cell reconstitution after alpha-beta-depleted transplantation in children. It was with unique molecular identifiers that the TCRbeta library was prepared. TCRdb redid the calling of the PCR reads with MiXCR, one entry per CDR3 protein. The sample yields about 500,000 distinct CDR3 sequences, about 30% seen once. Trimming removed 6 bases from V and 0 bases from J; junction bases left unmatched: 10. The CDR3 spans 16 residues. Per germline, CDR1 MNHNS and CDR2 SASEGT. This chain links TRBV6-1 with TRBJ1-2; 7 bases match TRBD1. The TCR comes from a human donor who donated a stem cell graft to a child with aplastic anemia. This sample comprised PBMCs from the stem cell graft donor, obtained from the stem cell graft. The CDR3 loop reads CASSPGTAVANYGYTF. The CDR3 DNA reads TGTGCCAGCAGCCCCGGGACAGCCGTTGCTAACTATGGCTACACCTTC.